This TCR beta chain is drawn from a study of T cells in narcolepsy. The overall study: Enrolled donors included narcolepsy type 1 or type 2 patients and healthy controls. Study-wide results and limits: Blood of same and different patients, but not healthy controls, reportedly held recurring autoreactive clonotypes. Autoreactive clone sequences were missing from some blood memory CD4+ repertoires.

This CDR3 region has 13 residues. V shed 5 bases and J shed 10 bases, with 17 bases lying between them. CDR1 is MNHEY and CDR2 is SVGAGI in the germline V gene. Comments on this clone: Its antigen is currently unknown.

The table came from immunoSEQ multiplex PCR; TCRdb's copy has only in-frame clones and leaves some out. Seen here are approximately 30,000 clones, approximately 89% observed once, and the top ten hold 1.1%. The TCR sequence derives from a human donor with narcolepsy. This chain connects TRBV6-5 to TRBJ1-1; D unclear. Sequencing used CD45RA- memory CD4+ T cells from PBMCs. CDR3 coding DNA: TGTGCCAGCAGTCAGACGTCTGACACGGTAGCTTTCTTT. Residues: CASSQTSDTVAFF.